The 17 T cell receptor beta chains listed next were all sequenced from one sample in a study of blood T cell repertoires in COVID-19. Some clones are missing from TCRdb's copy, which holds only in-frame ones; the method was immunoSEQ multiplex PCR. Among 200,000 to 250,000 clones, around 84% were seen once, and the ten largest hold 9.7%. Input material: peripheral blood. All receptors come from a man aged 50 to 60 with active or convalescent COVID-19.

This clone was picked up one time. The J gene is TRBJ1-2, the V gene TRBV7-2, with TRBD1 identical over 8 bases. Germline lookup yields CDR1 SGHTA and CDR2 FQGNSA. CDR3 length: 14 residues. V lost 5 bases and J lost 4; bases outside the gene matches: 6. DNA of the CDR3: TGTGCCAGCAGCCCGGACAGGGAGGCCTATGGCTACACCTTC. Amino acid sequence: CASSPDREAYGYTF.

CDR3 DNA sequence: TGTGCCAGCAGCTTGGGACAGACCCTCTCCTACGAGCAGTACTTC. This gives the protein CASSLGQTLSYEQYF. The J gene is TRBJ2-7, the V gene TRBV7-2, with TRBD1 identical over 7 bases. Per the germline V gene, CDR1 is SGHTA and CDR2 is FQGNSA. The CDR3 sequence is 15 residues long. The trim removed 3 bases at V and 0 bases at J, leaving 5 bases unmatched.

The chain has TRBV28 and TRBJ2-2; D ambiguous. CDR1 is MDHEN, CDR2 SYDVKM, per germline. V lost 3 bases, J lost 2 bases, and 10 bases lay in between. The CDR3 consists of 15 residues. In DNA, the CDR3 is TGTGCCAGCAGTTTGGCAGGTATCAACACCGGGGAGCTGTTTTTT. Translation: CASSLAGINTGELFF.

This clone was found a few times. The V and J genes are TRBV9 and TRBJ2-1; 8 bases match TRBD2. Unmatched junction bases numbered 5, after V lost 2 bases and J lost 7 bases. The CDR3 loop spans 14 amino acids. CDR1 is SGDLS and CDR2 is YYNGEE in the germline V gene. The CDR3 bases are TGTGCCAGCAGCGTGGCAGGCGGGAGGAATGAGCAGTTCTTC. Residues: CASSVAGGRNEQFF.

This sequence joins TRBV28 and TRBJ2-5; no clear D gene. V lost 3 bases to trimming and J lost 2 bases, with 10 bases between them. Germline CDR1 reads MDHEN; CDR2 reads SYDVKM. This CDR3 has 14 amino acids. The CDR3 reads CASSFRLNQETQYF. The CDR3 region has the DNA TGTGCCAGCAGTTTCAGGTTGAATCAAGAGACCCAGTACTTC.

V gene TRBV7-8 combines with J gene TRBJ2-5; 7 positions agree with TRBD1. The CDR3 sequence is 14 residues long. J gave up 7 bases and V 0 bases, and 5 bases lay outside the gene matches. CDR1 is SGHVS and CDR2 is FQNEAQ in the germline V gene. This chain's CDR3 is CASSLAGTEGTQYF. CDR3 in DNA: TGTGCCAGCAGCTTAGCTGGGACAGAAGGGACCCAGTACTTC.

This chain links TRBV19 with TRBJ1-2, with 10 bases that match TRBD1. The V gene end was trimmed by 3 bases and the J gene end by 4 bases; junction bases not matched to a gene: 5. Per germline, CDR1 LNHDA and CDR2 SQIVND (reference sequence). The CDR3 runs to 15 residues. CDR3 coding DNA: TGTGCCAGTAGTATTCTGGGACAGGGGCTCTATGGCTACACCTTC. It translates to CASSILGQGLYGYTF. The whole variable domain, filled in from reference TRBV19 and TRBJ1-2, reads DGGITQSPKYLFRKEGQNVTLSCEQNLNHDAMYWYRQDPGQGLRLIYYSQIVNDFQKGDIAEGYSVSREKKESFPLTVTSAQKNPTAFYLCASSILGQGLYGYTFGSGTRLTVV.

This rearrangement joins TRBV9 to TRBJ2-5, with TRBD2 matching 8 bases. CDR3 length: 16 residues. Germline CDR1 reads SGDLS; CDR2 reads YYNGEE. V lost 0 bases and J lost 5; bases outside the gene matches: 9. The CDR3 sequence: CASSVVASGRWETQYF. The CDR3 region has the DNA TGTGCCAGCAGCGTAGTCGCTAGCGGGCGATGGGAGACCCAGTACTTC.

The chain couples TRBV21-1 to TRBJ2-5; the DNA was not compared with TRBD2, the D call given in the table. TRBV21-1 is a listed pseudogene. This CDR3 contains 18 residues. The DNA for the CDR3 is TGTGCCAGCAGCAAAGAGGGGACTAGCGGGGGCCTCCAAGAGACCCAGTACTTC. It yields the protein CASSKEGTSGGLQETQYF.

This clone was seen at least ten times. This chain connects TRBV7-9 to TRBJ1-4; weak D call: TRBD1 (6 bases). Germline CDR1 is SEHNR and CDR2 is FQNEAQ (reference sequence). The CDR3 length is 15 residues. Trimming pared 2 bases from V and 3 bases from J, leaving 10 bases between. CDR3 DNA: TGTGCCAGCAGCTTAACAGGGTGGGCTAATGAAAAACTGTTTTTT. Translated: CASSLTGWANEKLFF.

This clone appeared a single time. V is TRBV29-1 and J is TRBJ1-1, with TRBD1 as a possible D gene (6 bases). Trimming took 4 bases from V and 4 from J, leaving 13 bases between them. The CDR3 covers 13 residues. Per the germline V gene, CDR1 is SQVTM and CDR2 is ANQGSEA. The CDR3 DNA is TGCAGCGTTGTGACAGGAAGGGCCACTGAAGCTTTCTTT. Translated, it gives CSVVTGRATEAFF.

The chain employs TRBV7-2 and TRBJ1-1; 8 bases agree with TRBD1. This CDR3 is built from 14 residues. J was trimmed by 4 bases and V by 3 bases; bases with no gene match: 4. Germline loops: CDR1 SGHTA, CDR2 FQGNSA. The CDR3 DNA reads TGTGCCAGCAGCTTTACAACAGGGGGCACTGAAGCTTTCTTT. Protein: CASSFTTGGTEAFF.

This clone has a handful of counts. The CDR3 is CASSYSWVEDTEAFF. The DNA for the CDR3 is TGTGCCAGCAGTTACTCTTGGGTTGAGGACACTGAAGCTTTCTTT. The chain recombines TRBV6-5 with TRBJ1-1; D not resolved. Germline V CDR1 and CDR2: MNHEY, SVGAGI. This CDR3 has 15 residues. The V gene lost 0 bases and the J gene lost 3 bases, with 11 bases spanning the gap.

The rearrangement links TRBV5-1 to TRBJ2-5; D remains unclear. Deletions cut 4 bases from V and 2 bases from J, with 12 bases between. CDR3 length: 14 residues. The germline gives CDR1 SGHRS, CDR2 YFSETQ. The CDR3 nucleotides are TGCGCCAGCAGCCTTACCGTCCTACAAGAGACCCAGTACTTC. Its translation: CASSLTVLQETQYF.

The chain couples TRBV2 to TRBJ2-3; D may be TRBD2 (5 bases). The length of the CDR3 is 15 residues. V lost 6 bases, J lost 2 bases, and 15 bases lay in between. The germline V gene encodes CDR1 SNHLY and CDR2 FYNNEI. CDR3 loop: CASRSPGGSTDTQYF. CDR3 DNA: TGTGCCAGCAGGTCCCCCGGCGGGTCCACAGATACGCAGTATTTT. Supplemented by reference TRBV2 and TRBJ2-3, the full variable domain reads EPEVTQTPSHQVTQMGQEVILRCVPISNHLYFYWYRQILGQKVEFLVSFYNNEISEKSEIFDDQFSVERPDGSNFTLKIRSTKLEDSAMYFCASRSPGGSTDTQYFGPGTRLTVL.

This chain uses TRBV19 with TRBJ1-4; D unclear. The V end was cut by 3 bases, the J end by 5 bases, with 13 bases between. CDR3 length equals 15 residues. The germline CDR1 and CDR2 sequences are LNHDA and SQIVND (reference sequence). For the CDR3, the DNA is TGTGCCAGTAGTATTTATTACGGCGGGAATGAAAAACTGTTTTTT. Residues: CASSIYYGGNEKLFF. Combining the CDR3 with reference TRBV19 and TRBJ1-4 gives the whole variable domain DGGITQSPKYLFRKEGQNVTLSCEQNLNHDAMYWYRQDPGQGLRLIYYSQIVNDFQKGDIAEGYSVSREKKESFPLTVTSAQKNPTAFYLCASSIYYGGNEKLFFGSGTQLSVL.

The chain employs TRBV14 and TRBJ2-1, with 9 nucleotides matching TRBD2. With 4 bases clipped from V and 3 bases from J, the junction kept 13 bases outside the gene matches. CDR1 is SGHDN, CDR2 FVKESK, per germline. The CDR3 extends over 18 amino acids. CDR3 DNA sequence: TGTGCCAGCAGCCGGCGGGAGGGCAAACTCAGCCACTACAATGAGCAGTTCTTC. Encoded protein: CASSRREGKLSHYNEQFF.